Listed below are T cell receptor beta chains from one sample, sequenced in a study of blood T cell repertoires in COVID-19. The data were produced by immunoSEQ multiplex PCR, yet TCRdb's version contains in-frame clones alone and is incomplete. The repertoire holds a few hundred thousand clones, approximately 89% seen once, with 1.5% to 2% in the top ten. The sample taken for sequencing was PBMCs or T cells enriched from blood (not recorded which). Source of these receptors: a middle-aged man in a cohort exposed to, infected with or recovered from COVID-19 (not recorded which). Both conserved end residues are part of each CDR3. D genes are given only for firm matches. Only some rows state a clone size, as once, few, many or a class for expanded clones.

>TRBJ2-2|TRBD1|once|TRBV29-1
CSAWTGTNTGELFF
TGCAGCGCTTGGACAGGGACGAACACCGGGGAGCTGTTTTTT
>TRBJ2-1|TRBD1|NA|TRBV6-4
CASSERTGGINEQFF
TGTGCCAGCAGTGAACGGACAGGGGGTATTAATGAGCAGTTCTTC
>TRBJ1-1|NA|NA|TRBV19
CASSTGIGRVNTEAFF
TGTGCCAGTAGTACCGGTATTGGCCGGGTGAACACTGAAGCTTTCTTT
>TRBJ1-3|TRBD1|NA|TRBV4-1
CASSHGTGNPYSGNTIYF
TGCGCCAGCAGCCACGGGACAGGGAATCCGTACTCTGGAAACACCATATATTTT
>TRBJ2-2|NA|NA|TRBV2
CASGTKRTGELFF
TGTGCCAGTGGGACAAAACGGACTGGGGAGCTGTTTTTT
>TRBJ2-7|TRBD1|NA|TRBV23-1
CASSKPGIMGQGFSHSYEQYF
TGCGCCAGCAGCAAACCCGGTATTATGGGACAGGGTTTCAGCCACTCCTACGAGCAGTACTTC
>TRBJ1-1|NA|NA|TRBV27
CASSSVDKNTEAFF
TGTGCCAGCAGTTCAGTCGACAAGAACACTGAAGCTTTCTTT
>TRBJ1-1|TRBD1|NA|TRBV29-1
CSAGQGSTEAFF
TGCAGCGCCGGACAGGGGAGCACTGAAGCTTTCTTT
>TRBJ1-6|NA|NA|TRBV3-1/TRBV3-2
CASSQDTGRDSPLHF
TGTGCCAGCAGCCAAGACACCGGTCGCGATTCACCCCTCCACTTT
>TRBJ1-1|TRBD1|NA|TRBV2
CASSEAHRRDRGPLMGTEAFF
TGTGCCAGCAGTGAAGCGCACCGCCGGGACAGGGGGCCCCTAATGGGCACTGAAGCTTTCTTT
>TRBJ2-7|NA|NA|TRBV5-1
CASSLFVSLRGEQYF
TGCGCCAGCAGCTTGTTTGTGTCCCTCCGGGGGGAGCAGTACTTC
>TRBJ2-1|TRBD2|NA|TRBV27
CASSDGLAVFNEQFF
TGTGCCAGCAGCGACGGACTAGCGGTCTTCAATGAGCAGTTCTTC
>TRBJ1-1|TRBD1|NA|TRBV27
CASRVGTVNTEAFF
TGTGCCAGCAGAGTGGGGACAGTGAACACTGAAGCTTTCTTT
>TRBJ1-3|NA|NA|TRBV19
CASSYLRTAGNTIYF
TGTGCCAGTAGTTACCTCAGGACAGCTGGAAACACCATATATTTT
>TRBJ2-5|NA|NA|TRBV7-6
CASSLTRKTQYF
TGTGCCAGCAGCTTAACGCGAAAGACCCAGTACTTC
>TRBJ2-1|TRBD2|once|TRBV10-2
CASSEGQGLAKRNEQFF
TGCGCCAGCAGTGAGGGCCAGGGACTAGCAAAGCGCAATGAGCAGTTCTTC
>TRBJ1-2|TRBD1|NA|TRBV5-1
CASSPQGQGSGGYTF
TGCGCCAGCAGCCCCCAAGGACAGGGATCAGGAGGCTACACCTTC
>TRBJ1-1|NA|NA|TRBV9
CASSAGNTNTEAFF
TGTGCCAGCAGCGCCGGGAATACGAACACTGAAGCTTTCTTT
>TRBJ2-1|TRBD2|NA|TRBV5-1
CASSREGVSSYNEQFF
TGCGCCAGCAGCCGGGAGGGGGTCAGCTCCTACAATGAGCAGTTCTTC
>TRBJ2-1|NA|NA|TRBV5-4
CASSSHRDYNEQFF
TGTGCCAGCAGTTCTCACCGGGACTACAATGAGCAGTTCTTC
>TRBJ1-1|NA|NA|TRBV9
CASSAKMNTEAFF
TGTGCCAGCAGCGCTAAGATGAACACTGAAGCTTTCTTT
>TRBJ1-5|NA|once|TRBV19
CASTPTAPGNQPQHF
TGTGCCAGTACCCCGACAGCCCCAGGGAATCAGCCCCAGCATTTT
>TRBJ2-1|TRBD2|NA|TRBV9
CASSGGGSLHNEQFF
TGTGCCAGCAGCGGGGGCGGGAGCCTACACAATGAGCAGTTCTTC
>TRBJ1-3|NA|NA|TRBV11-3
CASSRGGDSGNTIYF
TGTGCCAGCAGCCGAGGTGGAGACTCTGGAAACACCATATATTTT
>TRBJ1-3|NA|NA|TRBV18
CASSLTGLSGNTIYF
TGTGCCAGCTCATTGACAGGCCTCTCTGGAAACACCATATATTTT
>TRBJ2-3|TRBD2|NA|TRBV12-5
CASGLGLAGVTDTQYF
TGTGCTAGTGGTTTGGGACTAGCGGGAGTCACAGATACGCAGTATTTT
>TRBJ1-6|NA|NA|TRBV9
CASSVDSSYNSPLHF
TGTGCCAGCAGCGTAGACAGCTCCTATAATTCACCCCTCCACTTT
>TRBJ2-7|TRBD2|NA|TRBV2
CASSEAPLGRGHEQYF
TGTGCCAGCAGTGAGGCACCCCTGGGGAGGGGACACGAGCAGTACTTC
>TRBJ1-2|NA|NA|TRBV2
CASSYQEGYTF
TGTGCCAGCAGTTATCAGGAAGGCTACACCTTC
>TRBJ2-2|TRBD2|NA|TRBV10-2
CASSEAGLAGNTGELFF
TGCGCCAGCAGTGAGGCGGGACTAGCGGGCAACACCGGGGAGCTGTTTTTT
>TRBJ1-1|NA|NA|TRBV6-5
CASSRGGTEAFF
TGTGCCAGCAGTCGCGGGGGCACTGAAGCTTTCTTT
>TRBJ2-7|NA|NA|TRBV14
CASSQAGSIYEQYF
TGTGCCAGCAGCCAAGCCGGGTCTATCTACGAGCAGTACTTC
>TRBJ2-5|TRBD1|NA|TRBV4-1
CASSLTPGGLETQYF
TGCGCCAGCAGCCTAACCCCAGGGGGCTTAGAGACCCAGTACTTC
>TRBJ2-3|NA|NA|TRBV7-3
CASSLTSLRSSTDTQYF
TGTGCCAGCAGCTTAACGTCCCTACGGTCTAGCACAGATACGCAGTATTTT
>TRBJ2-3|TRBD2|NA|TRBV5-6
CASSLVGGGRGGTDTQYF
TGTGCCAGCAGCTTGGTGGGCGGCGGGAGAGGGGGCACAGATACGCAGTATTTT
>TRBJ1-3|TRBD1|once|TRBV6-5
CASIQGAAGNTIYF
TGTGCCAGCATCCAGGGGGCGGCTGGAAACACCATATATTTT
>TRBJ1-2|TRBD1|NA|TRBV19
CASSIPARDRGHYGYTF
TGTGCCAGTAGTATTCCGGCCCGGGACAGGGGGCACTATGGCTACACCTTC
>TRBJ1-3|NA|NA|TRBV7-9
CASSFGRENGNTIYF
TGTGCCAGCAGCTTCGGCAGGGAAAACGGAAACACCATATATTTT
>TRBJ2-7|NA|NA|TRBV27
CASSLFQGNEQYF
TGTGCCAGCAGTTTATTTCAGGGCAACGAGCAGTACTTC
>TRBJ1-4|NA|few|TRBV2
CASRETTTTNEKLFF
TGTGCCAGCAGGGAAACGACAACAACTAATGAAAAACTGTTTTTT
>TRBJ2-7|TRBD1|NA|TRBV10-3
CAISGGQGKLYEQYF
TGTGCCATCAGTGGGGGACAGGGCAAACTATACGAGCAGTACTTC
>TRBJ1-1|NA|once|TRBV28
CASSLLHSTEAFF
TGTGCCAGCAGTTTACTGCACTCCACTGAAGCTTTCTTT
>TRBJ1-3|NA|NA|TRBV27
CASMSRSSGNTIYF
TGTGCCAGCATGTCGAGAAGCTCTGGAAACACCATATATTTT
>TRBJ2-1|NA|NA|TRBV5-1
CASSFQVPGNEQFF
TGCGCCAGCAGCTTTCAAGTACCCGGCAATGAGCAGTTCTTC
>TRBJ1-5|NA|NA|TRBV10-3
CAITGGAGQPQHF
TGTGCCATCACGGGGGGCGCGGGTCAGCCCCAGCATTTT
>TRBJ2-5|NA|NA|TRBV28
CASRFKGETQYF
TGTGCCAGCAGGTTCAAGGGGGAGACCCAGTACTTC
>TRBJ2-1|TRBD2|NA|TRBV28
CATPPRTSADCQFF
TGTGCCACCCCACCTCGGACTAGCGCCGACTGTCAGTTCTTC
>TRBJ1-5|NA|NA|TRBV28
CASSLREPQSQPQHF
TGTGCCAGCAGTCTCCGGGAACCTCAATCTCAGCCCCAGCATTTT
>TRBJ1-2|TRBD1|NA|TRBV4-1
CASSQDAGQNYGYTF
TGCGCCAGCAGCCAAGATGCGGGACAGAACTATGGCTACACCTTC
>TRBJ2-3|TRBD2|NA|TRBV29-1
CSLTWTSGSGGGTDTQYF
TGCAGCTTAACATGGACTAGCGGGAGTGGTGGGGGGACAGATACGCAGTATTTT
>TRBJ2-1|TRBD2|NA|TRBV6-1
CASSATGTSIFRSYNEQFF
TGTGCCAGCAGTGCAACCGGGACTAGCATCTTCAGGTCCTACAATGAGCAGTTCTTC
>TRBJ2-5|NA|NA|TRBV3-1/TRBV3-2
CASSQGLNQYQETQYF
TGTGCCAGCAGCCAAGGACTGAATCAGTACCAAGAGACCCAGTACTTC
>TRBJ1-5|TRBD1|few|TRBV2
CASSGQGKAQPQHF
TGTGCCAGCAGCGGACAGGGTAAAGCTCAGCCCCAGCATTTT
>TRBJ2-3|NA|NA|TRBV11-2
CASSLAPGGTDTQYF
TGTGCCAGCAGCTTAGCCCCCGGGGGCACAGATACGCAGTATTTT
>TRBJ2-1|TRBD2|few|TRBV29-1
CSVSGTSNPNEQFF
TGCAGCGTGAGCGGGACTTCAAACCCCAATGAGCAGTTCTTC
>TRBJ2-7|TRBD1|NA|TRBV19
CASGQGTYEQYF
TGTGCCTCGGGACAGGGCACCTACGAGCAGTACTTC
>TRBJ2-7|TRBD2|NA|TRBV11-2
CASSLGLAGAVYEQYF
TGTGCCAGCAGCTTAGGACTAGCGGGAGCAGTCTACGAGCAGTACTTC
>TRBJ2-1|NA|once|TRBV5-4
CASSSDLSSYNEQFF
TGTGCCAGCAGCAGCGACTTATCCTCCTACAATGAGCAGTTCTTC
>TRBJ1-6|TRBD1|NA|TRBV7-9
CASSPGTGKTGNSPLHF
TGTGCCAGCAGCCCCGGGACAGGAAAGACGGGAAACTCACCCCTCCACTTT
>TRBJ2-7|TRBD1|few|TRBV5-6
CASSKMTGSYEQYF
TGTGCCAGCAGCAAGATGACAGGGTCCTACGAGCAGTACTTC